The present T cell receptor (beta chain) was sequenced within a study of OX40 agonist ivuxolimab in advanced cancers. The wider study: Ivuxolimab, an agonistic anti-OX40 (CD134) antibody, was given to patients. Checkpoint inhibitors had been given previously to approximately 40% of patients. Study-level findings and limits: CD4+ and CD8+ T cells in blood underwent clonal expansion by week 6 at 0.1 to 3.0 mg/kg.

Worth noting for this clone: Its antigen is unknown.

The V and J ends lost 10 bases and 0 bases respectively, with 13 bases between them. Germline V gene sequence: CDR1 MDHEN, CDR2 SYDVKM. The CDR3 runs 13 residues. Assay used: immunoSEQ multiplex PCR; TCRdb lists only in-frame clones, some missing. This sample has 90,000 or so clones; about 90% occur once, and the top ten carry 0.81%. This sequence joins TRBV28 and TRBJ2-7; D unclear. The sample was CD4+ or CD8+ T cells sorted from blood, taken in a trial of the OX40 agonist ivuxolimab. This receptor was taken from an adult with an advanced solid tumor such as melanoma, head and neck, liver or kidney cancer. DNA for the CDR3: TGTGCCACAGACCAACCTAACTCCTACGAGCAGTACTTC. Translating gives CATDQPNSYEQYF.